The 2 T cell receptor beta chains below were found in one sample sequenced in a study of identical twins. Each CDR3 protein gets one entry after TCRdb re-called the 5' RACE reads with MiXCR. The table records around 370,000 distinct CDR3 sequences, 9% to 10% of them present only once. The specimen sequenced was naive T cells sorted from blood. Receptors originate from a woman between 50 and 59 years old in good health.

Comments on this clonotype: A read error may explain this, as a much larger clone is one base away. The chain recombines TRBV7-8 with TRBJ2-4; D is possibly TRBD1 (5 bases). This CDR3 contains 16 residues. V was trimmed by 2 bases and J by 4 bases, leaving 15 bases between them. CDR1 and CDR2 from the germline V gene are SGHVS and FQNEAQ. CDR3 DNA sequence: TGTGCCAGCAGCTTACGGCCTGGGGCAGGGAAAAACATTCAGTACTTC. Translated: CASSLRPGAGKNIQYF. The variable domain in full, completed from reference TRBV7-8 and TRBJ2-4, reads GAGVSQSPRYKVAKRGQDVALRCDPISGHVSLFWYQQALGQGPEFLTYFQNEAQLDKSGLPSDRFFAERPEGSVSTLKIQRTQQEDSAVYLCASSLRPGAGKNIQYFGAGTRLSVL.

This clonotype has only a few counts. The gene calls are TRBV29-1 and TRBJ2-1, with D possibly TRBD2 on 6 matching bases. Germline assignment: CDR1 SQVTM and CDR2 ANQGSEA. V lost 2 bases, J lost 8 bases, and 16 bases lay in between. This CDR3 has 14 amino acids. The CDR3 sequence: CSVEIAGGTYEQFF. In DNA form, the CDR3 reads TGCAGCGTTGAAATTGCGGGTGGGACTTATGAGCAGTTCTTC.